This T cell receptor (beta chain) derives from a study of T cell responses to AZD1222 COVID-19 vaccine. General study results and limits: Donors were chiefly white British, with a greater number of females, and clonal diversity was perhaps underestimated. Spike-specific TCR breadth rose after two AZD1222 doses, and depth rose as well.

Regarding this clone: Its antigen is still unknown.

Profiled with immunoSEQ multiplex PCR; TCRdb holds only in-frame clones, not every one. Among approximately 120,000 clones listed, about 90% were seen once. The CDR3 loop spans 13 amino acids. Germline V CDR1 and CDR2: SNHLY, FYNNEI. V was cut by 1 base and J by 7 bases, with 10 bases left in between. This TCR was recovered from an adult in good health. The material was peripheral blood, obtained on day 0 of AZD1222 vaccination. This rearrangement joins TRBV2 to TRBJ1-2, with D uncertain. CDR3 DNA sequence: TGTGCCAGCAGTGAAGGGGCCGCGGCTGGCTACACCTTC. Residues: CASSEGAAAGYTF.